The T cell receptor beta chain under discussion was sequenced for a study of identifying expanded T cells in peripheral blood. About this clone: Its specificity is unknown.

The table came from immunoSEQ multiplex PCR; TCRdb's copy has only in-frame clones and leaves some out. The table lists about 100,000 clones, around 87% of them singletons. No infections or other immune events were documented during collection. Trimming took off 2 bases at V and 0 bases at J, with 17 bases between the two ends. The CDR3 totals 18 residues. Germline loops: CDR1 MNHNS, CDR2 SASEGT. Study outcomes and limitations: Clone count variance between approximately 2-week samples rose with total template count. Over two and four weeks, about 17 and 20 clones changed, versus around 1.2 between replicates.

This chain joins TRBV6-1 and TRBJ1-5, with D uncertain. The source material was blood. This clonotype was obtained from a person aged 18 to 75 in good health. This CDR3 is CASSESGRGLHSNQPQHF. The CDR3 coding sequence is TGTGCCAGCAGTGAATCCGGGAGAGGACTTCATAGCAATCAGCCCCAGCATTTT.